The source of this T cell receptor beta chain is a study of cytomegalovirus exposure and HLA in healthy donors. The overall study: The 120 validation repertoires were reported in a later analysis to have been generated on the same platform as the approximately 700 first-cohort repertoires.

Study-level points and caveats: The tendency of first-cohort TCR clusters to co-occur in the 95 to 150 validation repertoires was the finding of a later analysis.

V gave up 7 bases and J gave up 7 bases; unmatched junction bases: 13. Per germline, CDR1 MNHNS and CDR2 SASEGT. This CDR3 comprises 15 residues. With respect to this clone: Antigen: not known.

TCRdb's table, derived via immunoSEQ multiplex PCR, lists solely in-frame clones and lacks some. The table has 150,000 to 200,000 clones, roughly 86% seen once; the top ten hold roughly 1.5%. The sample was PBMCs. This receptor was identified in a woman aged 18-29 years in good health and CMV-seronegative. This chain joins TRBV6-1 and TRBJ2-3; TRBD1 matches 8 bases. The CDR3 here is CASTEGRGPFYTQYF. CDR3 bases: TGTGCCAGCACTGAGGGCAGGGGGCCCTTTTATACGCAGTATTTT.